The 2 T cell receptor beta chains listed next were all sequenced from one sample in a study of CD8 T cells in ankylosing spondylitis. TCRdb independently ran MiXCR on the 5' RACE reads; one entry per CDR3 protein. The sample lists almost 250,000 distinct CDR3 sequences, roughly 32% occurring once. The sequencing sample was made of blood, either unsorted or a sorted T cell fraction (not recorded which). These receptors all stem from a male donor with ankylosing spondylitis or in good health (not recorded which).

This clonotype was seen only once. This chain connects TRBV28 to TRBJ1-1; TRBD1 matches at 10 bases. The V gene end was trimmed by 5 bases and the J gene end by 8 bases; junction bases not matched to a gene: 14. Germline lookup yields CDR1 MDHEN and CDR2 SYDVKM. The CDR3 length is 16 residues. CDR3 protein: CASSGQGVSSVEEAFF. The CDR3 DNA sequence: TGTGCCAGCAGTGGACAGGGGGTGAGCTCGGTGGAAGAAGCTTTCTTT. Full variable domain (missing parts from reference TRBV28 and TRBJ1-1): DVKVTQSSRYLVKRTGEKVFLECVQDMDHENMFWYRQDPGLGLRLIYFSYDVKMKEKGDIPEGYSVSREKKERFSLILESASTNQTSMYLCASSGQGVSSVEEAFFGQGTRLTVV.

The CDR3 bases are TGTGCCAGCAGTGGGACAGGGAAGGCAGATACGCAGTATTTT. It translates to CASSGTGKADTQYF. V is TRBV2 and J is TRBJ2-3; 8 nucleotides line up with TRBD1. V dropped 4 bases and J dropped 4; count of bases not matched to a gene: 4. Germline V lookup: CDR1 SNHLY, CDR2 FYNNEI. There are 14 residues in the CDR3.